These 16 T cell receptor beta chains were sequenced from one sample in a study of OX40 agonist ivuxolimab in advanced cancers. Sequencing used immunoSEQ multiplex PCR; TCRdb keeps in-frame clones, though not all of them. This sample has under 85,000 clones, with around nine tenths found just once. The input for sequencing was CD4+ or CD8+ T cells sorted from blood, taken in a trial of the OX40 agonist ivuxolimab. These receptors all come from an adult with an advanced solid tumor such as melanoma, head and neck, liver or kidney cancer.

The rearrangement uses TRBV28 and TRBJ2-5; 8 nucleotides match TRBD1. V lost 7 bases and J lost 0; bases outside the gene matches: 10. The CDR3 runs 16 residues. Germline CDR1 reads MDHEN; CDR2 reads SYDVKM. CDR3 sequence: CASKQGARGDQETQYF. In nucleotides, the CDR3 is TGTGCCAGCAAGCAGGGGGCGCGAGGAGACCAAGAGACCCAGTACTTC.

This chain joins TRBV7-2 and TRBJ2-4, with D possibly being TRBD1 or TRBD2 (5 bases each). The CDR3 is made up of 14 amino acids. The germline CDR1 and CDR2 sequences are SGHTA and FQGNSA. Trimming took 1 base from V and 3 from J, leaving 7 bases between them. CDR3 loop: CASSLGGVKNIQYF. The CDR3 DNA sequence: TGTGCCAGCAGCTTAGGAGGGGTCAAAAACATTCAGTACTTC.

For this clone: An end of the junction differs from the germline gene, which may be a read error. The chain is built from TRBV15 and TRBJ2-2, with D perhaps matching TRBD1 or TRBD2 (5 bases each). Germline CDR1 is LNHNV and CDR2 is YYDKDF (reference sequence). CDR3 size: 15 residues. In nucleotides, the CDR3 is TGTGCCACCAGCCGAGAGGGGCCAGTGACCGGGGAGCTGTTTTTT. It encodes CATSREGPVTGELFF. Full variable domain (outside the CDR3, taken from reference TRBV15 and TRBJ2-2): DAMVIQNPRYQVTQFGKPVTLSCSQTLNHNVMYWYQQKSSQAPKLLFHYYDKDFNNEADTPDNFQSRRPNTSFCFLDIRSPGLGDTAMYLCATSREGPVTGELFFGEGSRLTVL.

CDR3 sequence (DNA): TGTGCCAGCAGCTGGGGACTAGCGGGAGTCGAGCAGTTCTTC. It specifies CASSWGLAGVEQFF. V usage is TRBV7-8 and J usage is TRBJ2-1; 14 bases are a match to TRBD2. From germline, CDR1 is SGHVS and CDR2 FQNEAQ. After removal of 4 bases from V and 10 bases from J, the junction contained 3 bases not matched to a gene. The CDR3 spans 14 residues.

This chain joins TRBV19 and TRBJ2-7, with 7 bases that match TRBD2. J was trimmed by 3 bases and V by 0 bases; bases with no gene match: 2. This CDR3 has 14 residues. Germline CDR1 is LNHDA and CDR2 is SQIVND (reference sequence). The CDR3 loop reads CASSIERTSYEQYF. The CDR3 DNA sequence: TGTGCCAGTAGTATAGAAAGGACTAGCTACGAGCAGTACTTC.

V is TRBV27 and J is TRBJ2-5, with 7 bases aligning to TRBD1. J was trimmed by 3 bases and V by 5 bases; bases with no gene match: 6. The CDR3 is 14 amino acids. Germline V CDR1 and CDR2: MNHEY, SMNVEV (reference sequence). This CDR3 is CASSIIGTEETQYF. DNA for the CDR3: TGTGCCAGCAGTATAATCGGGACAGAAGAGACCCAGTACTTC.

The CDR3 DNA follows: TGTGCCAGCGGTTGGACAGGGTACGGAAACACCATATATTTT. Translation: CASGWTGYGNTIYF. This rearrangement joins TRBV6-1 to TRBJ1-3, with 8 bases that match TRBD1. The V gene's germline CDR1 is MNHNS and CDR2 SASEGT. V trimming: 8 bases; J trimming: 4 bases; junction bases outside the gene matches: 7. This CDR3 has 14 residues.

The chain uses TRBV28 and TRBJ2-7; TRBD2 matches 13 bases. Per the germline V gene, CDR1 is MDHEN and CDR2 is SYDVKM. This CDR3 is 15 amino acids long. J was trimmed by 5 bases and V by 6 bases; bases with no gene match: 7. The CDR3 bases are TGTGCCAGCAGCTTAAGACTAGCGGGAGGTCACGAGCAGTACTTC. Amino acids: CASSLRLAGGHEQYF.

The gene calls are TRBV19 and TRBJ1-5; TRBD1 aligns across 7 bases. The V segment lost 4 bases and the J segment 9 bases; nucleotides outside the gene matches: 15. CDR1 and CDR2 (germline): LNHDA, SQIVND (reference sequence). The CDR3 length is 16 residues. The CDR3 DNA is TGTGCCAGTAGTACCGACAGGGAGATACGAGGGGGGCCCCAGCATTTT. Translating gives CASSTDREIRGGPQHF.

V usage is TRBV15 and J usage is TRBJ2-1; D remains ambiguous. V shed 5 bases and J shed 0 bases, with 8 bases lying between them. CDR1 and CDR2 from the germline V gene are LNHNV and YYDKDF (reference sequence). This CDR3 has 14 residues. In DNA, the CDR3 is TGTGCCACCAGCTTAGAGTACTCCTACAATGAGCAGTTCTTC. This translates into CATSLEYSYNEQFF. The whole variable domain, filled in from reference TRBV15 and TRBJ2-1, reads DAMVIQNPRYQVTQFGKPVTLSCSQTLNHNVMYWYQQKSSQAPKLLFHYYDKDFNNEADTPDNFQSRRPNTSFCFLDIRSPGLGDTAMYLCATSLEYSYNEQFFGPGTRLTVL.

The chain uses TRBV7-2 and TRBJ1-2, with 7 nucleotides matching TRBD1. CDR3 size: 15 residues. The trim removed 5 bases at V and 8 bases at J, leaving 14 bases unmatched. Germline CDR1 SGHTA, CDR2 FQGNSA. CDR3 sequence: CASSTDSAGRGGYTF. The DNA for the CDR3 is TGTGCCAGCAGCACCGACTCCGCGGGCAGGGGGGGCTACACCTTC.

The rearrangement links TRBV6-4 to TRBJ1-2; D is unresolved. Trimming left V 1 base short and J 8 bases short, with 11 bases between. Germline lookup yields CDR1 MRHNA and CDR2 SNTAGT. There are 13 residues in the CDR3. The CDR3 DNA is TGTGCCAGCAGTGACTACCCCGGGGTGGGCTACACCTTC. This sequence encodes CASSDYPGVGYTF.

The gene calls are TRBV6-5 and TRBJ2-7; TRBD1 might be the D (6 bases). CDR3 size: 15 residues. Germline V gene lookup returns CDR1 MNHEY and CDR2 SVGAGI. V lost 2 bases to trimming and J lost 4 bases, with 15 bases between them. The CDR3 sequence: CASSYQDRSPYEQYF. CDR3 coding DNA: TGTGCCAGCAGTTACCAAGACAGGAGCCCTTACGAGCAGTACTTC.

This clone was observed a single time. This chain links TRBV18 with TRBJ2-7; the D is unclear. V was clipped by 1 base and J by 1 base, with 2 bases between them. CDR3 size: 12 residues. Germline assignment: CDR1 KGHSH and CDR2 LQKENI. In DNA, the CDR3 is TGTGCCAGCTCACCACAATCCTACGAGCAGTACTTC. This encodes CASSPQSYEQYF. Filled out from reference TRBV18 and TRBJ2-7, the complete variable domain reads NAGVMQNPRHLVRRRGQEARLRCSPMKGHSHVYWYRQLPEEGLKFMVYLQKENIIDESGMPKERFSAEFPKEGPSILRIQQVVRGDSAAYFCASSPQSYEQYFGPGTRLTVT.

A single count supports this clone. CDR3 nucleotide sequence: TGCGCCAGCAGCCCGAGAGAGGGGCAGGGCACTGAAGCTTTCTTT. Protein: CASSPREGQGTEAFF. This sequence joins TRBV5-1 and TRBJ1-1; tentative D call: TRBD1 (5 bases). The CDR3 length is 15 residues. V lost 4 bases to trimming and J lost 4 bases, with 17 bases between them. Germline assignment: CDR1 SGHRS and CDR2 YFSETQ. The full variable domain, completed using reference TRBV5-1 and TRBJ1-1, is KAGVTQTPRYLIKTRGQQVTLSCSPISGHRSVSWYQQTPGQGLQFLFEYFSETQRNKGNFPGRFSGRQFSNSRSEMNVSTLELGDSALYLCASSPREGQGTEAFFGQGTRLTVV.

The rearrangement links TRBV19 to TRBJ2-7; 8 bases agree with TRBD1. The V segment lost 4 bases and the J segment 4 bases; nucleotides outside the gene matches: 9. CDR1 LNHDA and CDR2 SQIVND come from the germline V gene (reference sequence). CDR3 size: 15 residues. CDR3 loop: CASSNLGTGAYEQYF. Written as DNA, the CDR3 is TGTGCCAGTAGTAATCTAGGGACAGGTGCTTACGAGCAGTACTTC.